The next 12 T cell receptor beta chains were all read from a single sample in a study of blood T cells in healthy people across ages. Together with a sample-barcoded 5' primer, a J-beta primer mix was included in a second PCR lasting about 6 to 11 cycles. MiXCR, run by TCRdb on the 5' RACE reads, gives a single entry per CDR3 protein. This table has 730,000 or so distinct CDR3 sequences, over 40% appearing once. Material: blood. These receptors were obtained from a man older than 75 in good health.

In DNA form, the CDR3 reads TGTGCCAGCAGCACCACGGGACTAGCGGAGACAGATACGCAGTATTTT. It translates to CASSTTGLAETDTQYF. The chain joins TRBV7-2 to TRBJ2-3, with 11 nucleotides matching TRBD2. Trimming cost V 5 bases and J 3 bases; bases outside gene matches: 7. In germline, CDR1 is SGHTA, CDR2 FQGNSA. This CDR3 region has 16 residues. Drawing the rest from reference TRBV7-2 and TRBJ2-3, the complete variable domain is GAGVSQSPSNKVTEKGKDVELRCDPISGHTALYWYRQSLGQGLEFLIYFQGNSAPDKSGLPSDRFSAERTGGSVSTLTIQRTQQEDSAVYLCASSTTGLAETDTQYFGPGTRLTVL.

This clonotype occurred a few times. Written as DNA, the CDR3 is TGTGCCAGCAGTTCCCAGGGAACCTATGGCTACACCTTC. Protein: CASSSQGTYGYTF. The V and J genes are TRBV6-2 or TRBV6-3 and TRBJ1-2, with a weak D call TRBD1 (5 bases). Germline values: CDR1 MNHEY, CDR2 SVGEGT. Trimming took 4 bases from V and 4 from J, leaving 10 bases between them. The CDR3 is 13 residues long.

The V gene is TRBV20-1, the J gene TRBJ2-3; 7 positions match TRBD2. The CDR3 spans 16 residues. With 3 bases clipped from V and 0 bases from J, the junction kept 9 bases outside the gene matches. Germline CDR1 and CDR2: DFQATT and SNEGSKA (reference sequence). The DNA for the CDR3 is TGCAGTGCTAGTAGGCTAGCGGAGCTCAGCACAGATACGCAGTATTTT. Encoded protein: CSASRLAELSTDTQYF.

The rearrangement joins TRBV20-1 to TRBJ2-1; the D gene is possibly TRBD2 (6 bases). CDR3 length equals 12 residues. Germline assignment: CDR1 DFQATT and CDR2 SNEGSKA (reference sequence). The CDR3 DNA reads TGCAGCACCCGGGGCAGGGACTATGAGCAGTTCTTC. This translates into CSTRGRDYEQFF.

V usage is TRBV14 and J usage is TRBJ2-4; D possibly corresponds to TRBD2 (6 bases). Trimming took off 0 bases at V and 1 base at J, with 10 bases between the two ends. From germline, CDR1 is SGHDN and CDR2 FVKESK. The CDR3 totals 16 residues. CDR3: CASSQDAGTAKNIQYF. The CDR3, as DNA: TGTGCCAGCAGCCAAGATGCGGGGACGGCCAAAAACATTCAGTACTTC. The full variable domain, in which reference TRBV14 and TRBJ2-4 provide the parts outside the CDR3, is EAGVTQFPSHSVIEKGQTVTLRCDPISGHDNLYWYRRVMGKEIKFLLHFVKESKQDESGMPNNRFLAERTGGTYSTLKVQPAELEDSGVYFCASSQDAGTAKNIQYFGAGTRLSVL.

This chain connects TRBV9 to TRBJ2-2, with 8 bases matching TRBD2. Germline V gives CDR1 SGDLS, CDR2 YYNGEE. J lost 0 bases, V lost 0 bases, and 4 bases had no gene match. The CDR3 sequence is 17 residues long. The CDR3 here is CASSVVTSGANTGELFF. The CDR3 DNA follows: TGTGCCAGCAGCGTAGTAACTAGCGGCGCGAACACCGGGGAGCTGTTTTTT.

This clonotype is a singleton in its sample. This clone may be a read error of a much larger clone one base away. This chain uses TRBV12-3 or TRBV12-4 with TRBJ2-3, with TRBD2 matching over 10 bases. The CDR3 length is 16 residues. The CDR3 region is CASSPPSGGFTDPQYF. CDR3 nucleotides: TGTGCCAGCAGCCCTCCTAGCGGGGGCTTCACAGATCCGCAGTATTTT.

This clonotype was seen at least ten times. The chain recombines TRBV4-2 with TRBJ2-5, with 9 nucleotides matching TRBD2. The CDR3 extends over 17 amino acids. V gave up 0 bases and J gave up 4 bases; unmatched junction bases: 9. Germline assignment: CDR1 LGHNA and CDR2 YNFKEQ. This CDR3 reads CASSQDTVSGSGETQYF. CDR3 in DNA: TGTGCCAGCAGCCAAGATACGGTTAGCGGGAGCGGAGAGACCCAGTACTTC.

The chain uses TRBV28 and TRBJ1-4; no firm D call. V gave up 4 bases and J gave up 5 bases, with 17 bases separating them. The CDR3 sequence is 16 residues long. Germline-derived CDR1 and CDR2 are MDHEN and SYDVKM. This CDR3 reads CASSSPMGGINEKLFF. DNA for the CDR3: TGTGCCAGCAGTTCGCCCATGGGTGGGATAAATGAAAAACTGTTTTTT. Full variable domain (outside the CDR3, taken from reference TRBV28 and TRBJ1-4): DVKVTQSSRYLVKRTGEKVFLECVQDMDHENMFWYRQDPGLGLRLIYFSYDVKMKEKGDIPEGYSVSREKKERFSLILESASTNQTSMYLCASSSPMGGINEKLFFGSGTQLSVL.

V is TRBV12-3 or TRBV12-4 and J is TRBJ2-7; D is unclear. Trimming cost V 4 bases and J 0 bases, with 10 bases left between them. The CDR3 is 14 amino acids. This chain's CDR3 is CASSWFQNSYEQYF. The CDR3 DNA follows: TGTGCCAGCAGTTGGTTTCAGAACTCCTACGAGCAGTACTTC.

The rearrangement links TRBV29-1 to TRBJ2-7; the D gene is possibly TRBD1 (8 bases). The CDR3 is 13 residues long. V was trimmed by 5 bases and J by 0 bases, leaving 11 bases between them. CDR1 SQVTM and CDR2 ANQGSEA come from the germline V gene. DNA of the CDR3: TGCAGCGTTTACAGGGGGGGCTCCTACGAGCAGTACTTC. Its protein product is CSVYRGGSYEQYF.

This rearrangement joins TRBV6-6 to TRBJ1-2; 10 positions agree with TRBD1. The germline gives CDR1 MNHNY, CDR2 SVGAGI (reference sequence). This CDR3 has 14 residues. V dropped 2 bases and J dropped 6; count of bases not matched to a gene: 3. CDR3 in amino acids: CASSYGTGDHGYTF. The CDR3 bases are TGTGCCAGCAGTTACGGGACAGGGGACCATGGCTACACCTTC.